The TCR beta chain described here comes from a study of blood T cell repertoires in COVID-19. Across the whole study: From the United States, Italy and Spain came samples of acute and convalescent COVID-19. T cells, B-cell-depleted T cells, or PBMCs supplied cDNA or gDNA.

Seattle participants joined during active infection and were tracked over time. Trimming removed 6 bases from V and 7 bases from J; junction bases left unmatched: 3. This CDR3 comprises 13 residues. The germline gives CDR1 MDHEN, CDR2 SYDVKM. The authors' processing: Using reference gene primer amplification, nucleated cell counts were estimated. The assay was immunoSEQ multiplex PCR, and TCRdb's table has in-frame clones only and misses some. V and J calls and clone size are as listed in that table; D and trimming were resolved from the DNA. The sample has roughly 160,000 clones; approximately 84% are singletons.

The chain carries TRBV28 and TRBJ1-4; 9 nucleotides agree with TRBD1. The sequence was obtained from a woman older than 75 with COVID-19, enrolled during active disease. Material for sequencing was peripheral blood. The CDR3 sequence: CASRRDRVEKLFF. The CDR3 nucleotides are TGTGCCAGCAGACGGGACAGGGTTGAAAAACTGTTTTTT.